This TCR beta chain stems from a study of beta chain features in type 1 diabetes. Sequencing targeted expressed TCRB transcripts, as all isolated RNA had been reverse transcribed. TCRdb's table, derived via immunoSEQ multiplex PCR, lists solely in-frame clones and lacks some. This table has 220,000 or so clones, over 65% appearing once. The CDR3 spans 17 residues. Per germline, CDR1 GTSNPN and CDR2 SVGIG (reference sequence). Trimming removed 0 bases from V and 5 bases from J, with 23 bases in between. This chain connects TRBV30 to TRBJ2-7; D remains unclear. The sequence was obtained from a young man in good health. Sequencing was performed on naive CD4+ T cells from blood. The CDR3 loop reads CAWSVLPSDVPYNEQYF. CDR3 nucleotide sequence: TGTGCCTGGAGTGTACTCCCCTCTGACGTGCCCTATAACGAGCAGTACTTC.